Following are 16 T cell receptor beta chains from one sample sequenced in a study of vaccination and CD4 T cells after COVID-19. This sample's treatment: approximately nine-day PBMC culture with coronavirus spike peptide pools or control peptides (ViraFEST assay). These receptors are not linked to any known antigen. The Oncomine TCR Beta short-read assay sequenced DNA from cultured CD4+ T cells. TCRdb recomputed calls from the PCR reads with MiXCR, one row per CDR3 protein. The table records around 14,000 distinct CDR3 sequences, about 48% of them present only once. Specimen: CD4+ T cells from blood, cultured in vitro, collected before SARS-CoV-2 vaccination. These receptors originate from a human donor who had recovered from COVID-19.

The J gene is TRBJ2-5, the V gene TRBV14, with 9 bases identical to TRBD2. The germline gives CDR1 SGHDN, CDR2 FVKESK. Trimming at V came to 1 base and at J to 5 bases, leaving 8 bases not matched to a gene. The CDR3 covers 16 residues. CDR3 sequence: CASSQGAGGPRETQYF. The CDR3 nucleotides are TGTGCCAGCAGCCAAGGCGCGGGAGGGCCACGGGAGACCCAGTACTTC.

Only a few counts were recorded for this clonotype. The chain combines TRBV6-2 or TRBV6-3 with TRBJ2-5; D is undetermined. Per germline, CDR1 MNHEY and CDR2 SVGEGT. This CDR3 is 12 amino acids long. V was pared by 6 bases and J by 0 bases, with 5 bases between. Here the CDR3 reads CASSLYQETQYF. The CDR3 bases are TGTGCCAGCAGCCTATACCAAGAGACCCAGTACTTC.

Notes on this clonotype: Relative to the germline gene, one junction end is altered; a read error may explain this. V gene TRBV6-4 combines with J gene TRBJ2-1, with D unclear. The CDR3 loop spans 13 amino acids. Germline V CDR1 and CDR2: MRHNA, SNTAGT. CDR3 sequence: CASSLDSYNERFF. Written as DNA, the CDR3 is TGTGCCAGCTCCCTTGACTCCTACAATGAGCGGTTCTTC.

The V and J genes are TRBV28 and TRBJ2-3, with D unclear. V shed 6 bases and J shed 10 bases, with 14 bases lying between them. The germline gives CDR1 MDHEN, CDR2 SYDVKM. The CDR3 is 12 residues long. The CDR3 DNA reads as TGTGCCAGCAGCTTACTCCACCGTGCGCAGTATTTT. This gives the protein CASSLLHRAQYF.

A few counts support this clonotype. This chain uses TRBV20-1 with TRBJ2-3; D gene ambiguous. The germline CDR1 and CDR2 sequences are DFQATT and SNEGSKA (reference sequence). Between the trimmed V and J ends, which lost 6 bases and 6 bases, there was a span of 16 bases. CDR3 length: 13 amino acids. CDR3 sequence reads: CSAENGMADTQYF. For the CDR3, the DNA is TGCAGTGCGGAGAATGGAATGGCGGATACGCAGTATTTT.

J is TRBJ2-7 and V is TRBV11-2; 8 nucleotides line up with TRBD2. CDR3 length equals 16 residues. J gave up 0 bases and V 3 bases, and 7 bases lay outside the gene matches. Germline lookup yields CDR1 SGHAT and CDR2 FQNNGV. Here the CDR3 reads CASSFGRGGSSYEQYF. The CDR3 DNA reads TGTGCCAGCAGCTTCGGGAGGGGCGGTAGCTCCTACGAGCAGTACTTC.

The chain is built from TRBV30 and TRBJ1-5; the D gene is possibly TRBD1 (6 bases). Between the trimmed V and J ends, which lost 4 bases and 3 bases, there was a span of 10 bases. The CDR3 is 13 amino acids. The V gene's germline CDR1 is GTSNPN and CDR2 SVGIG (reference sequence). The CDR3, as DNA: TGTGCCTGGACCCGGGACAACAATCAGCCCCAGCATTTT. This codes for CAWTRDNNQPQHF.

CDR3 nucleotides: TGCAGTGCCCAAAAACCGGGAGAAGGGGGTACGCAGTATTTT. Amino acid sequence: CSAQKPGEGGTQYF. The gene calls are TRBV20-1 and TRBJ2-3, with D possibly called TRBD1 or TRBD2 (6 bases each). Trimming left V 6 bases short and J 8 bases short, with 21 bases between. This CDR3 spans 14 amino acids. Per the germline V gene, CDR1 is DFQATT and CDR2 is SNEGSKA (reference sequence).

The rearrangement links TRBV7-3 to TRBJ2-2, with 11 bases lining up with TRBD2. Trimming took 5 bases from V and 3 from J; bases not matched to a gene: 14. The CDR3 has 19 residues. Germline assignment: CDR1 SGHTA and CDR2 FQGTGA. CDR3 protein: CASSRTLAGVAADTGELFF. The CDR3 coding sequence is TGTGCCAGCAGCCGCACACTAGCGGGAGTTGCTGCGGACACCGGGGAGCTGTTTTTT.

The CDR3 loop reads CSASTGFSNQPQHF. In nucleotides, the CDR3 is TGCAGTGCTAGTACGGGCTTTAGCAATCAGCCCCAGCATTTT. V and J are TRBV20-1 and TRBJ1-5; no clear D. CDR1 and CDR2 from the germline V gene are DFQATT and SNEGSKA (reference sequence). The CDR3 runs to 14 residues. With 3 bases removed from V and 0 bases from J, the gap between germline ends came to 9 bases.

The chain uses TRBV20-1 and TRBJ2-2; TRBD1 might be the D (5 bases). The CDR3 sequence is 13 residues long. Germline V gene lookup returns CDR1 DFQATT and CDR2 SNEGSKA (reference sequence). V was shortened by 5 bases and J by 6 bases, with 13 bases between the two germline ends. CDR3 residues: CSAWKTEAGELFF. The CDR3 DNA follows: TGCAGTGCTTGGAAGACAGAGGCCGGGGAGCTGTTTTTT.

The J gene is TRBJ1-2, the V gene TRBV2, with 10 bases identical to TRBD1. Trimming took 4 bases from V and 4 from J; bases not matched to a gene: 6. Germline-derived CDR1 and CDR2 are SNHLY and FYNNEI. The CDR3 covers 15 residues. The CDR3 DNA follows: TGTGCCAGCAGTGCCCTGGGACAGGGGAGCTATGGCTACACCTTC. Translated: CASSALGQGSYGYTF.

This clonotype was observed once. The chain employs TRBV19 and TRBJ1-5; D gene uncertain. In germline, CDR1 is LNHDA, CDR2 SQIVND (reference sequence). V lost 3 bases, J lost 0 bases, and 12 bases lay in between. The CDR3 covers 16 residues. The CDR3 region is CASSMVASYSNQPQHF. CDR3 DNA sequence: TGTGCCAGTAGTATGGTCGCCAGCTATAGCAATCAGCCCCAGCATTTT.

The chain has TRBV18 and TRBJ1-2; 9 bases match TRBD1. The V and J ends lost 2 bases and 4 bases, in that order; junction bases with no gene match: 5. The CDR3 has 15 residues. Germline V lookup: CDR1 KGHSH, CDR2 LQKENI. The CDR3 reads CASSPGQGLVYGYTF. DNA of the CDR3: TGTGCCAGCTCACCAGGACAGGGGTTGGTCTATGGCTACACCTTC.

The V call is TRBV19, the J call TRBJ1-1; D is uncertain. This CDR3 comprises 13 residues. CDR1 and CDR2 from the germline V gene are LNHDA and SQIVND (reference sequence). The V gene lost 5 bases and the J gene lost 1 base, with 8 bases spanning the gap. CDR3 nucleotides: TGTGCCAGTAGTCCCTCCGGGAACACTGAAGCTTTCTTT. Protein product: CASSPSGNTEAFF.

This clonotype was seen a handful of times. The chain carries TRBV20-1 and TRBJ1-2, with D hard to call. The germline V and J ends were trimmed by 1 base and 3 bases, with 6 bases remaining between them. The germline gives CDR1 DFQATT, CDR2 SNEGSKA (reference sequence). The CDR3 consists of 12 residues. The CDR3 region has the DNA TGCAGTGCTAGAGTAGACCACTATGGCTACACCTTC. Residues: CSARVDHYGYTF.